This section outlines one T cell receptor beta chain sequence together with its context. These data belong to a study of neurological immune-mediated disorders. Each CDR3 protein is one row after TCRdb ran MiXCR on the 5' RACE reads. The data show some 46,000 distinct CDR3 sequences, 4.5% seen once. V shed 4 bases, J shed 3 bases, and the junction held 4 bases outside the gene matches. This CDR3 has 14 residues. Germline-derived CDR1 and CDR2 are MGHRA and YSYEKL. The TCR comes from a woman aged 55-70 years with multiple sclerosis. J is TRBJ2-7 and V is TRBV4-1; 9 positions agree with TRBD1. The sample consisted of PBMCs. The CDR3, as DNA: TGCGCCAGCAGCCCGACAGGGGGAAGCTACGAGCAGTACGTC. This sequence encodes CASSPTGGSYEQYV.